The 21 T cell receptor beta chains reported below all come from one sample, sequenced in a study of beta chain features in type 1 diabetes. What was sequenced were expressed TCRB transcripts, since all of the isolated RNA had been reverse transcribed. Libraries were prepared by immunoSEQ multiplex PCR; TCRdb keeps only in-frame clonotypes and omits some of them. Of fewer than 250,000 clones listed, about 63% are singletons. Sequenced input: naive CD4+ T cells from blood. The receptors here all came from a young man in good health.

The chain employs TRBV6-6 and TRBJ1-2, with a possible D match to TRBD1 (5 bases). The CDR3 has 13 amino acids. Germline V lookup: CDR1 MNHNY, CDR2 SVGAGI (reference sequence). With 5 bases removed from V and 8 bases from J, the gap between germline ends came to 15 bases. CDR3 in amino acids: CASSQQGHRGYTF. The CDR3 coding sequence is TGTGCCAGCAGTCAACAAGGACATCGGGGCTACACCTTC.

The chain recombines TRBV5-4 with TRBJ2-5; tentatively, D is TRBD1 (6 bases). The CDR3 extends over 13 amino acids. V gave up 9 bases and J gave up 1 base, with 13 bases separating them. Germline V CDR1 and CDR2: SGHNT, YYREEE (reference sequence). Here the CDR3 reads CATLDRLQETQYF. The CDR3 nucleotides are TGTGCCACCCTCGACAGGCTCCAAGAGACCCAGTACTTC. The whole variable domain, remainder taken from reference TRBV5-4 and TRBJ2-5, is ETGVTQSPTHLIKTRGQQVTLRCSSQSGHNTVSWYQQALGQGPQFIFQYYREEENGRGNFPPRFSGLQFPNYSSELNVNALELDDSALYLCATLDRLQETQYFGPGTRLLVL.

This clone has just one count. This sequence joins TRBV9 and TRBJ2-2, with 7 positions matching TRBD2. CDR1 and CDR2 from the germline V gene are SGDLS and YYNGEE. The junction had 4 bases not matched to a gene; V was cut back by 0 bases and J by 2 bases. The CDR3 consists of 16 residues. For the CDR3, the DNA is TGTGCCAGCAGCGTAGCTAAAGCGGGAAACACCGGGGAGCTGTTTTTT. Translating gives CASSVAKAGNTGELFF.

V is TRBV29-1 and J is TRBJ2-7, with 8 nucleotides matching TRBD1. The CDR3 sequence is 13 residues long. Trimming took 4 bases from V and 4 from J; bases not matched to a gene: 6. Germline loops: CDR1 SQVTM, CDR2 ANQGSEA. The CDR3 loop is CSVAQGERYEQYF. DNA of the CDR3: TGCAGCGTTGCACAGGGGGAGCGGTACGAGCAGTACTTC.

The rearrangement links TRBV30 to TRBJ2-1; 10 nucleotides align to TRBD2. The CDR3 sequence is 15 residues long. Trimming cost V 3 bases and J 7 bases; bases outside gene matches: 9. Germline assignment: CDR1 GTSNPN and CDR2 SVGIG (reference sequence). Written as DNA, the CDR3 is TGTGCCTGGAGCAAATTAGCGGGGGGAAGGAATGAGCAGTTCTTC. Protein sequence: CAWSKLAGGRNEQFF.

This clone appeared once. This rearrangement joins TRBV14 to TRBJ1-2; D is uncertain. Per the germline V gene, CDR1 is SGHDN and CDR2 is FVKESK. The germline V and J ends were trimmed by 4 bases and 5 bases, with 8 bases remaining between them. This CDR3 has 12 amino acids. This chain's CDR3 is CASSPQGYGYTF. The CDR3 bases are TGTGCCAGCAGCCCTCAAGGTTATGGCTACACCTTC.

The V gene is TRBV6-5, the J gene TRBJ2-7; TRBD1 agrees at 7 bases. J gave up 3 bases and V 2 bases, and 7 bases lay outside the gene matches. Germline values: CDR1 MNHEY, CDR2 SVGAGI. The CDR3 is 15 residues long. Here the CDR3 DNA reads TGTGCCAGCAGTTACGACCGGGACAGACTCTACGAGCAGTACTTC. Translated: CASSYDRDRLYEQYF.

This clone was seen just once. The CDR3 DNA follows: TGTGCCTGGAGTCCCCAGCCCCGCGGGGAGCAGTTCTTC. It specifies CAWSPQPRGEQFF. This chain uses TRBV30 with TRBJ2-1; tentative D call: TRBD2 (5 bases). This CDR3 contains 13 residues. Deletions cut 2 bases from V and 10 bases from J, with 15 bases between. CDR1 GTSNPN and CDR2 SVGIG come from the germline V gene (reference sequence).

J is TRBJ2-1 and V is TRBV30; D remains ambiguous. This CDR3 spans 12 amino acids. Germline V lookup: CDR1 GTSNPN, CDR2 SVGIG (reference sequence). V was pared by 0 bases and J by 10 bases, with 10 bases between. CDR3 DNA: TGTGCCTGGAGTGTGATGGGTTACGAGCAGTTCTTC. Its protein product is CAWSVMGYEQFF.

The V call is TRBV7-9, the J call TRBJ2-6; D possibly matches TRBD1 or TRBD2 (5 bases each). The CDR3 spans 14 residues. With 5 bases removed from V and 2 bases from J, the gap between germline ends came to 7 bases. CDR1 and CDR2 (germline): SEHNR, FQNEAQ (reference sequence). In nucleotides, the CDR3 is TGTGCCAGCAGCCAGGGACCTGGGGCCAACGTCCTGACTTTC. Its protein product is CASSQGPGANVLTF.

J is TRBJ2-7 and V is TRBV7-8; 13 positions match TRBD2. Germline CDR1 reads SGHVS; CDR2 reads FQNEAQ. CDR3 length: 17 amino acids. After removal of 6 bases from V and 1 base from J, the junction contained 9 bases not matched to a gene. CDR3 sequence: CASSHVQGLAGSYEQYF. DNA of the CDR3: TGTGCCAGCAGTCATGTCCAGGGACTAGCGGGGTCCTACGAGCAGTACTTC.

This clone appeared once. The chain recombines TRBV7-2 with TRBJ2-5; tentatively, D is TRBD1 (5 bases). Trimming removed 2 bases from V and 2 bases from J, with 6 bases in between. The CDR3 has 13 residues. Germline values: CDR1 SGHTA, CDR2 FQGNSA. The CDR3 here is CASSLHRQETQYF. The CDR3 DNA follows: TGTGCCAGCAGCTTACACAGGCAAGAGACCCAGTACTTC.

CDR3 sequence reads: CAWSPGAGYTF. Written as DNA, the CDR3 is TGTGCCTGGAGTCCGGGTGCGGGCTACACCTTC. This sequence joins TRBV30 and TRBJ1-2; no reliable D call. V lost 2 bases and J lost 8, with 9 bases in between. The CDR3 contains 11 residues. Germline-derived CDR1 and CDR2 are GTSNPN and SVGIG (reference sequence).

This clone was recorded once. The rearrangement links TRBV30 to TRBJ2-7, with D unclear. The germline CDR1 and CDR2 sequences are GTSNPN and SVGIG (reference sequence). The ends were cut back, 1 base at V and 6 bases at J, with 10 bases in the middle. This CDR3 is 12 amino acids long. The CDR3, as DNA: TGTGCCTGGAGTGCGTCTAGTCTCGAGCAGTACTTC. Translating gives CAWSASSLEQYF.

The chain is built from TRBV29-1 and TRBJ1-5, with a possible D match to TRBD1 (5 bases). This CDR3 has 14 residues. From germline, CDR1 is SQVTM and CDR2 ANQGSEA. The V end lost 7 bases, the J end lost 2 bases, and 15 bases lay between the germline ends. In DNA form, the CDR3 reads TGCAGCGACCGAGGGGCGGGATGCAATCAGCCCCAGCATTTT. As protein: CSDRGAGCNQPQHF.

The chain couples TRBV9 to TRBJ2-1, with TRBD2 matching 7 bases. Germline V gene sequence: CDR1 SGDLS, CDR2 YYNGEE. The CDR3 is 15 residues long. The V segment lost 4 bases and the J segment 6 bases; nucleotides outside the gene matches: 10. In DNA, the CDR3 is TGTGCCAGCAGCCCCACGAGCGGGACCGTCAATGAGCAGTTCTTC. Its translation: CASSPTSGTVNEQFF.

This sequence joins TRBV15 and TRBJ2-1; 7 positions agree with TRBD1. CDR3 length: 16 amino acids. V shed 1 base, J shed 3 bases, and the junction held 6 bases outside the gene matches. Germline assignment: CDR1 LNHNV and CDR2 YYDKDF (reference sequence). Written as DNA, the CDR3 is TGTGCCACCAGCAGAGGACAGGGAAGTGGCTACAATGAGCAGTTCTTC. Translation gives CATSRGQGSGYNEQFF. The full variable domain, in which reference TRBV15 and TRBJ2-1 provide the parts outside the CDR3, is DAMVIQNPRYQVTQFGKPVTLSCSQTLNHNVMYWYQQKSSQAPKLLFHYYDKDFNNEADTPDNFQSRRPNTSFCFLDIRSPGLGDTAMYLCATSRGQGSGYNEQFFGPGTRLTVL.

This clone was found a few times. V usage is TRBV29-1 and J usage is TRBJ2-1; the D gene could be TRBD1 or TRBD2 (6 bases each). This CDR3 is 15 amino acids long. CDR1 and CDR2 from the germline V gene are SQVTM and ANQGSEA. Trimming pared 6 bases from V and 0 bases from J, leaving 15 bases between. In DNA form, the CDR3 reads TGCAGCGTACGGGGGCAGTCGAGCTCCTACAATGAGCAGTTCTTC. This translates into CSVRGQSSSYNEQFF.

The chain carries TRBV30 and TRBJ1-1; the D is unclear. Germline CDR1 reads GTSNPN; CDR2 reads SVGIG (reference sequence). The CDR3 loop spans 13 amino acids. The germline V and J ends were trimmed by 0 bases and 2 bases, with 7 bases remaining between them. The DNA of the CDR3 is TGTGCCTGGAGTGTGAGCTCAAACACTGAAGCTTTCTTT. Translated, it gives CAWSVSSNTEAFF.

The chain links TRBV30 to TRBJ1-5; 9 positions agree with TRBD1. The CDR3 sequence is 14 residues long. CDR1 is GTSNPN and CDR2 is SVGIG in the germline V gene (reference sequence). The V and J ends lost 2 bases and 7 bases, in that order; junction bases with no gene match: 6. The chain's CDR3 is CAWSRTGVGQPQHF. The CDR3 coding sequence is TGTGCCTGGAGTCGGACAGGGGTCGGACAGCCCCAGCATTTT. Complete variable domain (other parts from reference TRBV30 and TRBJ1-5): SQTIHQWPATLVQPVGSPLSLECTVEGTSNPNLYWYRQAAGRGLQLLFYSVGIGQISSEVPQNLSASRPQDRQFILSSKKLLLSDSGFYLCAWSRTGVGQPQHFGDGTRLSIL.

The rearrangement joins TRBV10-3 to TRBJ2-2; TRBD2 might be the D (5 bases). The germline gives CDR1 ENHRY, CDR2 SYGVKD. The V and J ends lost 8 bases and 1 base respectively, with 8 bases between them. The CDR3 has 13 amino acids. Here the CDR3 DNA reads TGTGCCATCCCTCGGGGGAACACCGGGGAGCTGTTTTTT. Encoded protein: CAIPRGNTGELFF.